This paragraph covers one TCR beta chain sequence. Its target is unknown. Generated by immunoSEQ multiplex PCR, the TCRdb table keeps only in-frame clones and is missing some. The sample contains tens of thousands of clones, 70% to 75% of which appear only once. These data come from a study of vaccination effects on CD4 cells after COVID-19. Antigen-specific CD4+ T cells expanded by the ViraFEST assay with viral peptide pools were then sequenced. Cells that had been cultured for roughly ten days were the source of isolated CD4+ T cells. The germline gives CDR1 SGHVS, CDR2 FQNEAQ. The ends were cut back, 1 base at V and 7 bases at J, with 17 bases in the middle. This CDR3 contains 16 residues.

Sequences were derived from CD4+ T cells from PBMCs cultured with HCoV-229E spike peptides, sampled before COVID-19 vaccination. This clonotype was sampled from a human donor who received a COVID-19 vaccine. This chain connects TRBV7-8 to TRBJ1-5; D possibly corresponds to TRBD1 (6 bases). CDR3: CASSLDGRDMGQPQHF. Written as DNA, the CDR3 is TGTGCCAGCAGCTTAGATGGCAGGGACATGGGCCAGCCCCAGCATTTT.